Shown below are 29 T cell receptor beta chains from a single sample sequenced in a study of response to subunit inactivated influenza vaccine. TCRdb ran MiXCR on the RT-PCR reads and lists one entry per CDR3 protein. The sample shows hundreds of thousands of distinct CDR3 sequences, 10% to 12% of them seen only once. The sample also formed part of further work on T cells expressing NK-cell markers. According to that study: Libraries used 5'RACE template switching adding universal primer site and UMIs.

The starting material was PBMCs from blood, obtained on the day of vaccination. The source of these receptors is a man aged 50 to 60 who received an inactivated influenza vaccine.

This clonotype was seen a handful of times. The chain carries TRBV7-2 and TRBJ1-6, with TRBD1 as a possible D gene (5 bases). The V and J ends lost 3 bases and 10 bases respectively, with 10 bases between them. Germline V gene sequence: CDR1 SGHTA, CDR2 FQGNSA. The CDR3 has 13 residues. CDR3 residues: CASSLGPRSPLHF. CDR3 bases: TGTGCCAGCAGCTTGGGACCTCGATCACCCCTCCACTTT.

This clonotype was seen a few times. The chain carries TRBV9 and TRBJ2-7; perhaps D is TRBD1 or TRBD2 (6 bases each). The CDR3 totals 14 residues. Germline loops: CDR1 SGDLS, CDR2 YYNGEE. The V and J ends lost 2 bases and 1 base respectively, with 10 bases between them. CDR3 sequence: CASSVQGTSYEQYF. The CDR3 DNA reads as TGTGCCAGCAGCGTCCAGGGGACTTCCTACGAGCAGTACTTC.

This clonotype was counted a few times. This chain uses TRBV5-1 with TRBJ2-1; 7 bases are a match to TRBD1. Trimming at V came to 5 bases and at J to 6 bases, leaving 8 bases not matched to a gene. The germline V gene encodes CDR1 SGHRS and CDR2 YFSETQ. CDR3 length: 14 amino acids. The CDR3 nucleotides read TGCGCCAGCAGACCGGGACAGTCAGGCAATGAGCAGTTCTTC. Amino acid sequence: CASRPGQSGNEQFF.

This CDR3 reads CASSSRQGTNYGYTF. CDR3 coding DNA: TGTGCCAGCAGCTCGAGACAGGGGACTAACTATGGCTACACCTTC. The V call is TRBV7-2, the J call TRBJ1-2, with 8 bases identical to TRBD1. The CDR3 has 15 residues. J was trimmed by 0 bases and V by 4 bases; bases with no gene match: 4. The germline gives CDR1 SGHTA, CDR2 FQGNSA.

This clonotype was detected many times. CDR3 sequence (DNA): TGTGCCAGCAGCCAAGGCATCACCGACGGCTCTGGAAACACCATATATTTT. This codes for CASSQGITDGSGNTIYF. The rearrangement joins TRBV3-1 to TRBJ1-3; D is unclear. The CDR3 extends over 17 amino acids. Germline CDR1 LGHDT, CDR2 YNNKEL (reference sequence). The germline V and J ends were trimmed by 1 base and 0 bases, with 13 bases remaining between them. Using reference TRBV3-1 and TRBJ1-3 for the parts outside the CDR3, the full variable domain is DTAVSQTPKYLVTQMGNDKSIKCEQNLGHDTMYWYKQDSKKFLKIMFSYNNKELIINETVPNRFSPKSPDKAHLNLHINSLELGDSAVYFCASSQGITDGSGNTIYFGEGSWLTVV.

V usage is TRBV5-1 and J usage is TRBJ2-7; 12 nucleotides align to TRBD2. Trimming cost V 4 bases and J 0 bases; bases outside gene matches: 8. Germline CDR1 SGHRS, CDR2 YFSETQ. The CDR3 length is 17 residues. The CDR3 loop reads CASSGGLAGPISYEQYF. The CDR3 DNA is TGCGCCAGCAGCGGCGGACTAGCGGGGCCGATCTCCTACGAGCAGTACTTC.

This clonotype was seen repeatedly, ten times or more. The chain joins TRBV5-1 to TRBJ2-5, with D maybe TRBD1 (6 bases). Trimming left V 0 bases short and J 0 bases short, with 9 bases between. This CDR3 region has 15 residues. Germline CDR1 is SGHRS and CDR2 is YFSETQ. CDR3 region: CASSLAGTHQETQYF. CDR3 nucleotide sequence: TGCGCCAGCAGCTTGGCAGGGACACACCAAGAGACCCAGTACTTC.

The J gene is TRBJ2-1, the V gene TRBV6-5; 10 bases match TRBD2. With 2 bases clipped from V and 7 bases from J, the junction kept 5 bases outside the gene matches. Germline CDR1 MNHEY, CDR2 SVGAGI. The length of the CDR3 is 15 residues. In DNA, the CDR3 is TGTGCCAGCAGTTACGCTAGCGGGAGTGTGAATGAGCAGTTCTTC. Translating gives CASSYASGSVNEQFF.

This clonotype was observed many times. The chain carries TRBV20-1 and TRBJ2-7; D remains unclear. The ends were cut back, 5 bases at V and 0 bases at J, with 11 bases in the middle. The CDR3 spans 13 residues. Germline loops: CDR1 DFQATT, CDR2 SNEGSKA (reference sequence). CDR3 nucleotides: TGCAGTGCTCCAACCTCCCCCTCCTACGAGCAGTACTTC. This translates into CSAPTSPSYEQYF.

This clonotype was recorded a few times. V usage is TRBV7-2 and J usage is TRBJ1-4, with unresolved D. Trimming cost V 6 bases and J 0 bases, with 11 bases left between them. The germline V gene encodes CDR1 SGHTA and CDR2 FQGNSA. The CDR3 covers 15 residues. As DNA, the CDR3 is TGTGCCAGCAGTCCATCGGGTTCAACTAATGAAAAACTGTTTTTT. Its protein is CASSPSGSTNEKLFF.

The genes are TRBV15 and TRBJ2-5; 7 bases map to TRBD1. Germline CDR1 is LNHNV and CDR2 is YYDKDF (reference sequence). V lost 7 bases, J lost 0 bases, and 8 bases stayed unmatched. The CDR3 is 15 residues long. CDR3: CATTLDRRYQETQYF. CDR3 sequence (DNA): TGTGCCACCACCCTGGACAGGCGGTACCAAGAGACCCAGTACTTC.

The rearrangement links TRBV7-9 to TRBJ2-5, with 12 bases lining up with TRBD1. Germline trimming cut 5 bases from V and 5 bases from J; bases unmatched to any gene: 9. The length of the CDR3 is 16 residues. From germline, CDR1 is SEHNR and CDR2 FQNEAQ (reference sequence). The CDR3 DNA sequence: TGTGCCAGCAGCCCCGGGACAGGGGGCTTGGTCGAGACCCAGTACTTC. This translates into CASSPGTGGLVETQYF.

The chain has TRBV7-2 and TRBJ1-2; 7 bases fit TRBD1. CDR3 size: 14 residues. With V trimmed by 2 bases and J by 7 bases, 7 bases remained unmatched. Germline V CDR1 and CDR2: SGHTA, FQGNSA. The CDR3 DNA follows: TGTGCCAGCAGCTTATCGCCGACAGGGACTGGCTACACCTTC. This codes for CASSLSPTGTGYTF.

The CDR3 sequence: CASSLGPVRDSGRTTDTQYF. The DNA of the CDR3 is TGTGCCAGCAGCCTGGGGCCCGTGAGGGACAGCGGGAGGACCACAGATACGCAGTATTTT. The gene calls are TRBV5-4 and TRBJ2-3; 9 bases are a match to TRBD2. V lost 4 bases to trimming and J lost 2 bases; unmatched junction nucleotides: 20. The CDR3 is made up of 20 amino acids. CDR1 and CDR2 from the germline V gene are SGHNT and YYREEE (reference sequence).

This rearrangement joins TRBV3-1 to TRBJ2-3; maybe TRBD2 (6 bases). This CDR3 has 15 residues. The germline V and J ends were trimmed by 1 base and 2 bases, with 10 bases remaining between them. Germline lookup yields CDR1 LGHDT and CDR2 YNNKEL (reference sequence). CDR3 bases: TGTGCCAGCAGCCAAGTTGGGACTTACACAGATACGCAGTATTTT. Its protein product is CASSQVGTYTDTQYF.

V and J are TRBV4-2 and TRBJ2-5; D may be TRBD2 (6 bases). Trimming took off 4 bases at V and 1 base at J, with 19 bases between the two ends. The CDR3 covers 17 residues. Germline loops: CDR1 LGHNA, CDR2 YNFKEQ. The CDR3 DNA sequence: TGTGCCAGCAGCCCAGGCCAACCCGGGGACTCCCAAGAGACCCAGTACTTC. Residues: CASSPGQPGDSQETQYF.

V gene TRBV5-1 combines with J gene TRBJ2-1, with D unresolved. The CDR3 is 13 residues long. The V and J ends lost 7 bases and 4 bases respectively, with 12 bases between them. Germline V lookup: CDR1 SGHRS, CDR2 YFSETQ. The CDR3, as DNA: TGCGCCAGCCGCCCGACTGAATACAATGAGCAGTTCTTC. Residues: CASRPTEYNEQFF. Variable domain in full (rest from reference TRBV5-1 and TRBJ2-1): KAGVTQTPRYLIKTRGQQVTLSCSPISGHRSVSWYQQTPGQGLQFLFEYFSETQRNKGNFPGRFSGRQFSNSRSEMNVSTLELGDSALYLCASRPTEYNEQFFGPGTRLTVL.

This clonotype has just a few counts. The V gene is TRBV4-2, the J gene TRBJ2-7, with D possibly being TRBD1 (5 bases). The germline V gene has CDR1 LGHNA and CDR2 YNFKEQ. The CDR3 extends over 17 amino acids. V lost 3 bases to trimming and J lost 3 bases, with 21 bases between them. Written as DNA, the CDR3 is TGTGCCAGCAGCCATACCCTCCAGGCAGGGTACAGCTACGAGCAGTACTTC. It translates to CASSHTLQAGYSYEQYF.

There are many counts of this clonotype. The rearrangement uses TRBV4-1 and TRBJ2-4; TRBD2 matches at 11 bases. V was clipped by 1 base and J by 0 bases; unmatched bases: 11. The CDR3 consists of 20 residues. Germline assignment: CDR1 MGHRA and CDR2 YSYEKL. Here the CDR3 DNA reads TGCGCCAGCAGCCAAGTCGGTAGCGGGGGGGCCTCGAAAGCCAAAAACATTCAGTACTTC. Its protein is CASSQVGSGGASKAKNIQYF.

The rearrangement uses TRBV9 and TRBJ2-6, with 7 nucleotides matching TRBD1. The J segment lost 0 bases and the V segment lost 4 bases, leaving 7 bases of the junction unmatched. Germline V CDR1 and CDR2: SGDLS, YYNGEE. The CDR3 contains 17 residues. CDR3 coding DNA: TGTGCCAGCAGCACCTTGGGACAGAACTCTGGGGCCAACGTCCTGACTTTC. Its protein product is CASSTLGQNSGANVLTF.

This clonotype showed up just a few times. This chain links TRBV5-6 with TRBJ2-7; possibly TRBD1 for D (5 bases). Looked up from germline, CDR1 is SGHDT and CDR2 is YYEEEE. The CDR3 loop spans 12 amino acids. V dropped 2 bases and J dropped 6 bases, with 9 bases sitting between them. The CDR3 spells CASSFDSVEQYF. The CDR3 nucleotides read TGTGCCAGCAGCTTTGACAGTGTCGAGCAGTACTTC.

The genes are TRBV20-1 and TRBJ2-1; 14 nucleotides agree with TRBD2. Germline V gene sequence: CDR1 DFQATT, CDR2 SNEGSKA (reference sequence). J gave up 10 bases and V 0 bases, and 5 bases lay outside the gene matches. The CDR3 has 15 residues. The CDR3 DNA reads TGCAGTGCTAGAGAGGGACTAGCGGGAGTTAGAGAGCAGTTCTTC. Its protein is CSAREGLAGVREQFF.

This clonotype was counted a few times. The CDR3 loop reads CASSLVGTSGGDNEQFF. Written as DNA, the CDR3 is TGTGCCAGCAGCTTAGTTGGGACTAGCGGGGGGGACAATGAGCAGTTCTTC. This chain connects TRBV7-2 to TRBJ2-1, with 16 bases that match TRBD2. The trim removed 1 base at V and 5 bases at J, leaving 2 bases unmatched. This CDR3 region has 17 residues. Germline V gives CDR1 SGHTA, CDR2 FQGNSA.

The chain joins TRBV11-2 to TRBJ2-3, with no clear D. Looked up from germline, CDR1 is SGHAT and CDR2 is FQNNGV. The CDR3 extends over 11 amino acids. The V gene lost 5 bases and the J gene lost 6 bases, with 6 bases spanning the gap. CDR3 in DNA: TGTGCCAGCAGCGGTTTGGATACGCAGTATTTT. Its translation is CASSGLDTQYF.

The chain joins TRBV9 to TRBJ2-2; D unclear. V shed 0 bases and J shed 1 base, with 10 bases lying between them. The germline V gene has CDR1 SGDLS and CDR2 YYNGEE. This CDR3 has 16 residues. Here the CDR3 reads CASSVEMGGNTGELFF. The CDR3 DNA is TGTGCCAGCAGCGTAGAAATGGGTGGGAACACCGGGGAGCTGTTTTTT.

Only a few counts were recorded for this clonotype. The V and J genes are TRBV12-3 or TRBV12-4 and TRBJ2-5, with 8 bases lining up with TRBD2. Trimming removed 4 bases from V and 5 bases from J; junction bases left unmatched: 12. The CDR3 sequence is 16 residues long. The CDR3 region is CASSSLTSGLGETQYF. CDR3 DNA: TGTGCCAGCAGTTCATTAACTAGCGGCCTGGGGGAGACCCAGTACTTC.

This clonotype was observed a few times. V usage is TRBV11-2 and J usage is TRBJ2-5, with 9 bases lining up with TRBD1. Germline CDR1 is SGHAT and CDR2 is FQNNGV. The junction had 4 bases not matched to a gene; V was cut back by 5 bases and J by 0 bases. The CDR3 covers 15 residues. The CDR3 reads CASSRTGAHQETQYF. The CDR3, as DNA: TGTGCCAGCAGCCGGACAGGGGCACACCAAGAGACCCAGTACTTC.

The sample holds a few counts of this clonotype. V and J are TRBV6-1 and TRBJ2-7, with 8 bases fitting TRBD2. The V and J ends lost 6 bases and 3 bases, in that order; junction bases with no gene match: 4. The germline gives CDR1 MNHNS, CDR2 SASEGT. CDR3 length: 13 amino acids. CDR3 residues: CASRLAEVYEQYF. Here the CDR3 DNA reads TGTGCCAGCAGACTAGCGGAGGTCTACGAGCAGTACTTC.

The chain combines TRBV25-1 with TRBJ1-1; unclear D gene. The ends were cut back, 0 bases at V and 3 bases at J, with 8 bases in the middle. This CDR3 spans 14 amino acids. The V gene's germline CDR1 is MGHDK and CDR2 SYGVNS. The CDR3 region is CASSEYSGYTEAFF. The CDR3, as DNA: TGTGCCAGCAGTGAATATAGCGGATACACTGAAGCTTTCTTT.